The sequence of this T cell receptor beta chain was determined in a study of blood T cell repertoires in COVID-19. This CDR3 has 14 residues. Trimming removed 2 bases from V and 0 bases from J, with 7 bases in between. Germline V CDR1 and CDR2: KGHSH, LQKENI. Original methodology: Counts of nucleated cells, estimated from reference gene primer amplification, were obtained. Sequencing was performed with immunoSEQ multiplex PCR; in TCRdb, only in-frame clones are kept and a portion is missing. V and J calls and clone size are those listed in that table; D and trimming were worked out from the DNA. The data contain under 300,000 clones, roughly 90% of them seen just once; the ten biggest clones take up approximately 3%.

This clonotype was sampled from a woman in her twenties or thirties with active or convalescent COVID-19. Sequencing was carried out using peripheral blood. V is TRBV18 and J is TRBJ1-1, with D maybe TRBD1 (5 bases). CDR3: CASSPDSLNTEAFF. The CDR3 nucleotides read TGTGCCAGCTCACCAGACAGCCTGAACACTGAAGCTTTCTTT.